This T cell receptor beta chain was captured in a study of T cell responses to AZD1222 COVID-19 vaccine. Trimming pared 10 bases from V and 7 bases from J, leaving 19 bases between. This CDR3 has 13 residues. Looked up from germline, CDR1 is MNHEY and CDR2 is SVGAGI. Overall study results and limits: Compared with day 0, the breadth and depth of the Spike-specific TCR repertoire rose significantly after two doses of AZD1222. Females outnumbered males among donors, who were mostly white British; clonal diversity was possibly underestimated.

Clones were read by immunoSEQ multiplex PCR, and TCRdb kept only the in-frame ones, dropping some. The sample shows about 76,000 clones, around 90% of them seen only once. On this clone itself: As yet, its antigen is unknown.

The rearrangement links TRBV6-5 to TRBJ1-2; unclear D gene. The specimen comprised peripheral blood, sampled on day 0 of AZD1222 vaccination. This clonotype was obtained from an adult in good health. The CDR3 bases are TGTGCCACCACCTCCAACCCCGGGCTTGGCTACACCTTC. Translated, it gives CATTSNPGLGYTF.